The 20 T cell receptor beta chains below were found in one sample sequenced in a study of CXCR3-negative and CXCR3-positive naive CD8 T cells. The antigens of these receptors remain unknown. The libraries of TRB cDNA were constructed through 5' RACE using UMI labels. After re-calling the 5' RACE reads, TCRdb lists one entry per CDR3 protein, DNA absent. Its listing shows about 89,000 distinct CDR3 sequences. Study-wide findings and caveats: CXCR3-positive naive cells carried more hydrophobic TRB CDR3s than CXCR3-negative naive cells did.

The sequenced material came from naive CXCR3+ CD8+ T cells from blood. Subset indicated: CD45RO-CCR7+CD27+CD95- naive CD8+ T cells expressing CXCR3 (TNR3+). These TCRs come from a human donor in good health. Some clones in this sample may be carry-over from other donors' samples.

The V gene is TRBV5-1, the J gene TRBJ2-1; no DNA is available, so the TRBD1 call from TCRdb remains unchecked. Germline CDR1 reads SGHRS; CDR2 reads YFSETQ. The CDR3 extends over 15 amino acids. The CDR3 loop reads CASSLGTGEYNEQFF.

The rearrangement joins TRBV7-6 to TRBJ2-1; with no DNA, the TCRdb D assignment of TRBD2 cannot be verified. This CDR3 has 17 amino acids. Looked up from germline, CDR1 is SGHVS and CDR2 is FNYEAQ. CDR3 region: CASSFLHSANGDNEQFF.

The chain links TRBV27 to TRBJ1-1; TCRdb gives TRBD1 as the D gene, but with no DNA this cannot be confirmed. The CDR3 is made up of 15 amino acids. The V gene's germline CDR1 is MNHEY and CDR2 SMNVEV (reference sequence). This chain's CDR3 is CASSLSRTGNTEAFF.

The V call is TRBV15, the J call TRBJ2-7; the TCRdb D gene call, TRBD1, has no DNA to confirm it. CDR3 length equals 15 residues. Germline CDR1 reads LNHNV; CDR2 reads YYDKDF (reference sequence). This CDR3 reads CATSSGPLSSYEQYF. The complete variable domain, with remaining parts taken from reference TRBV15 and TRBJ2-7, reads DAMVIQNPRYQVTQFGKPVTLSCSQTLNHNVMYWYQQKSSQAPKLLFHYYDKDFNNEADTPDNFQSRRPNTSFCFLDIRSPGLGDTAMYLCATSSGPLSSYEQYFGPGTRLTVT.

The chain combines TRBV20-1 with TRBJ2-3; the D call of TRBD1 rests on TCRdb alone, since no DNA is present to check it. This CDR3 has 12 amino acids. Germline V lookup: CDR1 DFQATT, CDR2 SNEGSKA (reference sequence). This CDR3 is CSDIPFTDTQYF.

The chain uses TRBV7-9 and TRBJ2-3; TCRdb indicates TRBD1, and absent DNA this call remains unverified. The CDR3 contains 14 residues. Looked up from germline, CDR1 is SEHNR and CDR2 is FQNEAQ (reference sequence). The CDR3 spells CASSRPGGIDTQYF.

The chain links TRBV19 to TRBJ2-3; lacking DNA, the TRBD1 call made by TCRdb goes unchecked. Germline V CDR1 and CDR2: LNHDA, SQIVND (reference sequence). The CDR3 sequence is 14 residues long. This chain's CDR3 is CASRAGQRGDTQYF.

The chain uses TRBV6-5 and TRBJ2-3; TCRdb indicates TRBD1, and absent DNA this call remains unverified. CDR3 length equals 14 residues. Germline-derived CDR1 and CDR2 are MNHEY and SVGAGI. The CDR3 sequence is CASSLGQGEDTQYF.

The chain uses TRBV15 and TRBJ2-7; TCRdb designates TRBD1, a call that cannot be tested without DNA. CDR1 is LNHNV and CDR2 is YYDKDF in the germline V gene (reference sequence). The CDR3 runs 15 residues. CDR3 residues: CATSTIDRAGDEQYF.

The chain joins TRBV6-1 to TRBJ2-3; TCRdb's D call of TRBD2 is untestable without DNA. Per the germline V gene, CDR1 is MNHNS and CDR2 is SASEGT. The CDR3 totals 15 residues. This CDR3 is CASSLPDGHTDTQYF.

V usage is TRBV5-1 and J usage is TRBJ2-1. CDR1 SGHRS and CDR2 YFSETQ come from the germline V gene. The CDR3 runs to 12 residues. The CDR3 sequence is CASSDPMNEQFF.

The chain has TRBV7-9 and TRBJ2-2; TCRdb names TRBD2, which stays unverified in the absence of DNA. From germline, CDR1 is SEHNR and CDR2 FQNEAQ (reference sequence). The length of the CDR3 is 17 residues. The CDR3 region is CASSPGEVSAHTGELFF.

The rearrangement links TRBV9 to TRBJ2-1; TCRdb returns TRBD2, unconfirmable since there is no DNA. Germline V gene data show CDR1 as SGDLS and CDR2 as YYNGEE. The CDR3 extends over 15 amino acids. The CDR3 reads CASSVAGGPSDEQFF.

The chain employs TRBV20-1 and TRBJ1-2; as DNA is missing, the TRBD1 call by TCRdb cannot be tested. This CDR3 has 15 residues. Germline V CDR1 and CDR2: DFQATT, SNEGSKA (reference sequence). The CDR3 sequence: CSARDRGQGHYGYTF.

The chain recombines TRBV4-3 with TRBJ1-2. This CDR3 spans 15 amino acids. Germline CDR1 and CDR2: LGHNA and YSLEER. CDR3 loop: CASSQEPPAGSGYTF.

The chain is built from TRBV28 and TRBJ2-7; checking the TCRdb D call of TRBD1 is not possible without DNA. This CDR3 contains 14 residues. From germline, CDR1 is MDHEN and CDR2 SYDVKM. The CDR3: CASTDRGEGYEQYF.

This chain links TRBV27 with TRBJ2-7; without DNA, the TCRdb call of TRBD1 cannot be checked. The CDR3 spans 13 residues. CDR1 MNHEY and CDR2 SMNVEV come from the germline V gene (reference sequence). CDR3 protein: CASQMTGGNEQYF.

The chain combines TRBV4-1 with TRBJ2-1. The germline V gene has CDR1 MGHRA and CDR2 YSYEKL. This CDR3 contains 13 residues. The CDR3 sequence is CASSQEYPNEQFF.

CDR3 loop: CASSLFARVGEKLFF. The rearrangement joins TRBV12-3 or TRBV12-4 to TRBJ1-4; without DNA, the TCRdb call of TRBD1 cannot be checked. This CDR3 region has 15 residues.

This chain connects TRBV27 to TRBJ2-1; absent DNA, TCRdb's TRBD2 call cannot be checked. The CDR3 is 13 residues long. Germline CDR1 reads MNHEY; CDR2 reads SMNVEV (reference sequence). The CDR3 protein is CASLSLGGSEQFF.